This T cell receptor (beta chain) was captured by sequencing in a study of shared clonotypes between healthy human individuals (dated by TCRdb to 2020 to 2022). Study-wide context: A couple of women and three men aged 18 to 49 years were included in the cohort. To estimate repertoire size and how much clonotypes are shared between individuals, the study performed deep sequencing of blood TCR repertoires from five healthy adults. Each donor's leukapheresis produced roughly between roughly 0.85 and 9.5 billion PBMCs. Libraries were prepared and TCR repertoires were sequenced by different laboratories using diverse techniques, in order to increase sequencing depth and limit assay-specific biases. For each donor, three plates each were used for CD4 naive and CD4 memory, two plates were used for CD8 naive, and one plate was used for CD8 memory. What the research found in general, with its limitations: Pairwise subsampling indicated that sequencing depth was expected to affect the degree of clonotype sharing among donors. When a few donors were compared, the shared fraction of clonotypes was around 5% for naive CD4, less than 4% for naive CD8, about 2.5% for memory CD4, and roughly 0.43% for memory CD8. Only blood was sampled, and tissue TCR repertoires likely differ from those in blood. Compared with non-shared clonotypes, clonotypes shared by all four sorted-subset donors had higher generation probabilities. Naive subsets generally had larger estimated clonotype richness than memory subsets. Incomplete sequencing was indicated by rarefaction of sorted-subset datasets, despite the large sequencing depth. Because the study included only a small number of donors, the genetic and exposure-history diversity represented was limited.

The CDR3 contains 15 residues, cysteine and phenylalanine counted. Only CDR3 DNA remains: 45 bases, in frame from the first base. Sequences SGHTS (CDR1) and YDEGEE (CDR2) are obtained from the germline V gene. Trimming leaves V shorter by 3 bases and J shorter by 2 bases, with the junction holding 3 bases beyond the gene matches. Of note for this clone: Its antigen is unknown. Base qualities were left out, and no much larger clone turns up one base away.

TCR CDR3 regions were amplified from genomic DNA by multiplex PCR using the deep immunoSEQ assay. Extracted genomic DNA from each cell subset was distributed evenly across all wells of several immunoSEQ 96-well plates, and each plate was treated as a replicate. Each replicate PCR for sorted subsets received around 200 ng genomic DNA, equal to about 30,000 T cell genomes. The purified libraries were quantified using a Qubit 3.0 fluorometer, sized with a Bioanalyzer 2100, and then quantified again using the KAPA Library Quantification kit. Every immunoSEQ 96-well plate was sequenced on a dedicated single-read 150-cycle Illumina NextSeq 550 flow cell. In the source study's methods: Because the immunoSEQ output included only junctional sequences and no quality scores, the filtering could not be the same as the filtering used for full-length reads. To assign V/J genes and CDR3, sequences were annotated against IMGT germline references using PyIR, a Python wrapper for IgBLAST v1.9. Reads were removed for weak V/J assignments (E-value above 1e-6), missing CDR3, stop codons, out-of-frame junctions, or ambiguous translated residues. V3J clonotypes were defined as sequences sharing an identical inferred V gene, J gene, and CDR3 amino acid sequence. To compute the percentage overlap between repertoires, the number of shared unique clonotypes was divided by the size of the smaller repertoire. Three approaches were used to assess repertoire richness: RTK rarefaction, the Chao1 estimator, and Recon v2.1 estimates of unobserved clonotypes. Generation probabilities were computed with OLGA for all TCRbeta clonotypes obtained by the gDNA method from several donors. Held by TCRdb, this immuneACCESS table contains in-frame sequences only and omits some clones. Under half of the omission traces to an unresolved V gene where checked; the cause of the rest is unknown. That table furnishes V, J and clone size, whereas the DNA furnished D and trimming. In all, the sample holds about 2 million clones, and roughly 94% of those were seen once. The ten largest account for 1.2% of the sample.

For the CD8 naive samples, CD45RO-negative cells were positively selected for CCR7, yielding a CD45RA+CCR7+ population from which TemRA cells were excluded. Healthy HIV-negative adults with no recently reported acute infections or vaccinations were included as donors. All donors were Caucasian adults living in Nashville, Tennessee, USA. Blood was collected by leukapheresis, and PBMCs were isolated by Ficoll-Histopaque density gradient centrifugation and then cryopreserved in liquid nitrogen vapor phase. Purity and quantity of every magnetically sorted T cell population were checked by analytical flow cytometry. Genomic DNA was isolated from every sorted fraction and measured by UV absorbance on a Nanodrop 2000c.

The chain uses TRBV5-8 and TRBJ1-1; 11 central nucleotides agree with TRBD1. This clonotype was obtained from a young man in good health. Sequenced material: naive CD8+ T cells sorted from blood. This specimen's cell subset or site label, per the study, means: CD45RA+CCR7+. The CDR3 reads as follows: CASSSGQGANTEAFF. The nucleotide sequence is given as TGTGCCAGCAGCTCCGGACAGGGGGCAAACACTGAAGCTTTCTTT.